This T cell receptor (beta chain) is from a study of cytomegalovirus exposure and HLA in healthy donors. As for the study in general: Around four fifths of 300 to 450 genotyped donors fell in the Caucasian-associated ancestry cluster.

CDR3 size: 15 residues. The ends were cut back, 7 bases at V and 8 bases at J, with 21 bases in the middle. CDR1 and CDR2 (germline): MNHEY, SMNVEV (reference sequence). The PCR had 60 Vbeta and 13 Jbeta primers. The authors' processing: Per a later analysis, the number of unique TCR beta chains was roughly 80 million, of which about 11 million were shared. Generated by immunoSEQ multiplex PCR, the TCRdb table keeps only in-frame clones and is missing some. Clone size and the V and J calls come from that table; the DNA yielded D and trimming. Among approximately 100,000 clones listed, 75% to 85% were seen once.

This rearrangement joins TRBV27 to TRBJ1-3; a weak D match, TRBD1 (6 bases). The clonotype was recovered from a woman aged 35 to 49 in good health and CMV-seronegative. The sample was PBMCs. The CDR3 DNA reads TGTGCCAGCATTACTCCCCCCAGGGGTCCGGACACCATATATTTT. It codes for CASITPPRGPDTIYF.